Below, one T cell receptor beta chain is given with its context. What it recognizes is unknown. This entry belongs to a study of cytomegalovirus exposure and HLA in healthy donors. Regarding the study as a whole: The majority of CMV-associated TCR beta chains were reported as apparently HLA-restricted in a later analysis.

The PCR had 60 Vbeta and 13 Jbeta primers. The protocol was immunoSEQ multiplex PCR, while the TCRdb copy is restricted to in-frame clones and leaves out a portion. The sample consists of about 160,000 clones, around 76% of them appearing once. The source of this sequence is a female donor in good health and CMV-seronegative. The sample was PBMCs.

The CDR3 sequence is CASMVTGGVQETQYF. The CDR3 DNA is TGCGCCAGCATGGTAACAGGGGGGGTACAAGAGACCCAGTACTTC. The chain is built from TRBV5-1 and TRBJ2-5; TRBD1 is a possible D gene (8 bases). CDR3 length: 15 amino acids. Trimming stripped 6 bases from V and 2 bases from J, with 17 bases between. The V gene's germline CDR1 is SGHRS and CDR2 YFSETQ.